This T cell receptor (beta chain) came from a study of T cell changes during pregnancy in multiple sclerosis. Sequencing used immunoSEQ multiplex PCR; TCRdb keeps in-frame clones, though not all of them. The profile shows approximately 37,000 clones, 89% of them singletons. CDR3 length: 15 residues. Germline CDR1 is MDHEN and CDR2 is SYDVKM. The ends lost 5 bases at V and 1 base at J; junction bases unmatched: 7. The clonotype comes from a female donor with multiple sclerosis, enrolled in a pregnancy study. The material was CD4+ T cells from peripheral blood mononuclear cells, obtained in the first trimester of pregnancy. The chain carries TRBV28 and TRBJ1-2, with 7 nucleotides matching TRBD1. Here the CDR3 reads CASSRPGTVNYGYTF. CDR3 DNA: TGTGCCAGCAGTCGTCCCGGGACAGTTAACTATGGCTACACCTTC.